A selection of T cell receptor beta chains follows, all from one sample in a study of blood T cell repertoires in COVID-19. Clones were sequenced by immunoSEQ multiplex PCR, and TCRdb holds only the in-frame ones, with some missing. The table has 270,000 or so clones, less than 95% seen once. The sequencing input was PBMCs or T cells enriched from blood (not recorded which). The source is a man aged 35 to 55 who had been exposed to COVID-19. Both conserved end residues are part of each CDR3.

V gene	J gene	CDR3 protein
TRBV3-1/TRBV3-2	TRBJ2-7	CASRARATPYEQYF
TRBV7-6	TRBJ2-7	CASSTSGRYEQYF
TRBV11-3	TRBJ2-6	CASSLGVSSGANVLTF
TRBV6-5	TRBJ1-5	CASSRPAGPPEPQHF
TRBV29-1	TRBJ1-4	CSVLNEKLFF
TRBV6-5	TRBJ1-2	CASRYRGSLGYTF
TRBV6-1	TRBJ2-7	CASSEVGGQSYEQYF
TRBV24-1	TRBJ1-2	CATSGQGYGYTF
TRBV27	TRBJ1-6	CASSLGLHNSPLHF
TRBV4-3	TRBJ2-2	CASSLRAANTGELFF
TRBV18	TRBJ1-2	CASSPGQGVRYTF
TRBV4-1	TRBJ2-5	CASSRSVNPGLAGPKETQYF
TRBV15	TRBJ2-3	CATSRDRGGVGSTDTQYF
TRBV2	TRBJ1-5	CASSYHTNQPQHF
TRBV6-1	TRBJ1-5	CASSGRQGASNQPQHF
TRBV18	TRBJ1-2	CASSPGTENYDGYTF
TRBV4-1	TRBJ1-2	CASSQDETGDYGYTF
TRBV5-6	TRBJ1-2	CASTPGGQWSYGYTF
TRBV7-2	TRBJ1-2	CASSSRGDRVYGYTF
TRBV5-1	TRBJ1-4	CASSLPPGTAGVNEKLFF
TRBV7-3	TRBJ1-6	CASSLITQGPRSPLHF
TRBV28	TRBJ2-7	CASSLTTGQGSSYEQYF
TRBV5-1	TRBJ2-5	CASSLDQETQYF
TRBV28	TRBJ2-7	CASSGGQGQGEQYF
TRBV6-2/TRBV6-3	TRBJ1-2	CASSSNHRAGYTF
TRBV19	TRBJ1-3	CATIRDSSLSGNTIYF
TRBV11-1	TRBJ2-7	CASSKGQSYEQYF
TRBV2	TRBJ1-5	CASRGRGNQPQHF
TRBV9	TRBJ1-1	CASSVVQGATEAFF
TRBV5-1	TRBJ2-2	CASSLGLGGNGELFF
TRBV15	TRBJ1-4	CATSRDKSGGTNEKLFF
TRBV9	TRBJ2-1	CASSVELAGGGEQFF
TRBV9	TRBJ2-1	CASSAGLAYNEQFF
TRBV4-2	TRBJ1-4	CASSQDYDRGTNEKLFF
TRBV6-4	TRBJ2-1	CASSDSLAGVSYNEQFF
TRBV5-5	TRBJ2-7	CASSIDRSSYEQYF
TRBV7-3	TRBJ2-7	CASSSNPGLAISDEQYF
TRBV10-2	TRBJ2-1	CASSDQGGPEQFF
TRBV27	TRBJ1-1	CASSLANSHTEAFF
TRBV4-3	TRBJ2-1	CASSQDGTSGSLRGNEQFF
TRBV19	TRBJ1-6	CASSQRGIGNSPLHF
TRBV28	TRBJ2-6	CASSLHGSGANVLTF
TRBV6-5	TRBJ1-4	CASTIFPGEKLFF
TRBV9	TRBJ2-7	CASSVGGQGIEQYF
TRBV5-4	TRBJ2-3	CASSFLRVGGDTQYF
TRBV28	TRBJ2-4	CASSLTYNTKNIQYF
TRBV7-9	TRBJ1-5	CASRPFRDNYSNQPQHF
TRBV18	TRBJ2-1	CASSPIEGEQFF
TRBV25-1	TRBJ1-1	CASSEGNGLEATEAFF
TRBV14	TRBJ2-7	CASSTRRLLAGPSYEQYF
TRBV6-2/TRBV6-3	TRBJ1-1	CASSRVLNTEAFF
TRBV15	TRBJ1-5	CATSPQNQPQHF
TRBV12-5	TRBJ2-7	CASGSTYEQYF
TRBV11-1	TRBJ2-4	CASSAQRLSGIQYF
TRBV29-1	TRBJ2-7	CSVHINYEQYF